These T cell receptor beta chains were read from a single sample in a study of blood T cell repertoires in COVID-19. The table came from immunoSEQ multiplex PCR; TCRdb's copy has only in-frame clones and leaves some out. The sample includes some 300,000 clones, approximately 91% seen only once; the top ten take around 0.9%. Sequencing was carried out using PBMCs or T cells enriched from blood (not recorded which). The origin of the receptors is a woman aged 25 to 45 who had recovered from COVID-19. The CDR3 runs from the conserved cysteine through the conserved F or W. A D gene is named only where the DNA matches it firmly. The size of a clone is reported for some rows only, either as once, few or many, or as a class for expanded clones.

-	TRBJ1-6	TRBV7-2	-	CASSLIPGGGKNSPLHF	TGTGCCAGCAGCTTAATACCGGGAGGCGGAAAAAATTCACCCCTCCACTTT
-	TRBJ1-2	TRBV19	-	CASRATGYLNYGYTF	TGTGCCAGTAGGGCAACAGGATACCTTAACTATGGCTACACCTTC
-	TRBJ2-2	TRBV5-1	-	CASSFPGVPRPKNTGELFF	TGCGCCAGCAGCTTTCCCGGGGTGCCGCGACCCAAGAACACCGGGGAGCTGTTTTTT
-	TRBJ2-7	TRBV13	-	CASSLGTLGPTYYEQYF	TGTGCCAGCAGCTTAGGGACGTTGGGCCCTACCTATTACGAGCAGTACTTC
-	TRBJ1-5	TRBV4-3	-	CASSQEVSPANQPQHF	TGCGCCAGCAGCCAAGAAGTGTCACCTGCGAATCAGCCCCAGCATTTT
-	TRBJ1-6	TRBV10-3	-	CAICDSSYNSPLHF	TGTGCCATTTGCGACAGCTCCTATAATTCACCCCTCCACTTT
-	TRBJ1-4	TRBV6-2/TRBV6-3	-	CASSYTTYGQTF	TGTGCCAGCAGTTACACAACCTACGGACAGACTTTT
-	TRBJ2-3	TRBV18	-	CASSQISDTQYF	TGTGCCAGCTCACAAATCTCAGATACGCAGTATTTT
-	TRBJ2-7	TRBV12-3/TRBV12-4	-	CASSLRGAPEQYF	TGTGCCAGCAGTTTACGCGGGGCCCCCGAGCAGTACTTC
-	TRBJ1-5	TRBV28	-	CASSLLTGSFSLFSNQPQHF	TGTGCCAGCAGTTTATTAACAGGGTCCTTCAGTCTTTTTAGCAATCAGCCCCAGCATTTT
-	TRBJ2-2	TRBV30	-	CAWKSPTNTGELFF	TGTGCCTGGAAGTCTCCAACTAACACCGGGGAGCTGTTTTTT
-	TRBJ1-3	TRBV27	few	CASSLRTSPGNTIYF	TGTGCCAGCAGTTTGAGAACTAGTCCAGGAAACACCATATATTTT
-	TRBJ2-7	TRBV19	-	CASSIDPTAAQYF	TGTGCCAGTAGTATAGATCCCACGGCGGCGCAGTACTTC
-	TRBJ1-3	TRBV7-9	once	CASSPGVKGNTIYF	TGTGCCAGCAGCCCGGGGGTAAAGGGAAACACCATATATTTT
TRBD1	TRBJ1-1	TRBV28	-	CASSLQGARGTEAFF	TGTGCCAGCAGCCTACAGGGGGCGCGTGGCACTGAAGCTTTCTTT
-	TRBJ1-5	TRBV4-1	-	CASSPYEGFSNQPQHF	TGCGCCAGCAGCCCATACGAGGGTTTTAGCAATCAGCCCCAGCATTTT
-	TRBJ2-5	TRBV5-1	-	CASSLAAGKETQYF	TGCGCCAGCAGCTTGGCCGCCGGGAAAGAGACCCAGTACTTC
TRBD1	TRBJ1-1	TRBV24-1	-	CATSDLLLTGGPLNTEAFF	TGTGCCACCAGTGATTTGCTTCTAACAGGGGGCCCATTGAACACTGAAGCTTTCTTT
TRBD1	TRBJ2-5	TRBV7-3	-	CASSVGGWGETQYF	TGTGCCAGCAGCGTAGGGGGCTGGGGAGAGACCCAGTACTTC
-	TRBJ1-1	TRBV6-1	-	CASSEFGGRTEAFF	TGTGCCAGCAGTGAATTTGGGGGCAGGACTGAAGCTTTCTTT
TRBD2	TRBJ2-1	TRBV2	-	CASPGRVSFNEQFF	TGTGCCAGCCCGGGGAGGGTATCGTTCAATGAGCAGTTCTTC
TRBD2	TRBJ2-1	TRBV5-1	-	CASSPKTSGYNEQFF	TGCGCCAGCAGCCCGAAGACTAGCGGCTACAATGAGCAGTTCTTC
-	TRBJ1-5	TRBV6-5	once	CASKTRGSSNQPQHF	TGTGCCAGCAAGACTCGGGGTAGTAGCAATCAGCCCCAGCATTTT
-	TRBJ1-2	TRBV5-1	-	CASSPDSYRRGYTF	TGCGCCAGCAGCCCCGATAGTTACAGACGCGGCTACACCTTC
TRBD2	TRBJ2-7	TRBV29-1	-	CSFLADAYEQYF	TGCAGCTTTCTAGCGGACGCCTACGAGCAGTACTTC
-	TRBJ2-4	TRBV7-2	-	CASSVRDIYGGAKNIQYF	TGTGCCAGCAGCGTCCGGGACATCTACGGGGGGGCCAAAAACATTCAGTACTTC
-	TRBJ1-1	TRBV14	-	CASSQDLYGEAFF	TGTGCCAGCAGCCAAGACCTGTACGGGGAAGCTTTCTTT
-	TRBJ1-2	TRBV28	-	CASSVGGGARDGYTF	TGTGCCAGCAGTGTGGGTGGGGGGGCCCGAGATGGCTACACCTTC
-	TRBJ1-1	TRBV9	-	CASSQGSRQDTEAFF	TGTGCCAGCAGCCAAGGTTCTCGACAGGACACTGAAGCTTTCTTT
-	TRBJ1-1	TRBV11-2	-	CASSLAAAKKPEAFF	TGTGCCAGCAGCTTAGCTGCAGCGAAGAAGCCTGAAGCTTTCTTT
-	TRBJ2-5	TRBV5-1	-	CASSLDSGPRTQYF	TGCGCCAGCAGCTTGGACTCAGGGCCCAGGACCCAGTACTTC
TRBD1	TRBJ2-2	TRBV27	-	CASSSRTGYNGELFF	TGTGCCAGCAGTTCCAGGACAGGGTATAACGGGGAGCTGTTTTTT
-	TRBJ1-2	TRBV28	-	CASSFPDSHNYGYTF	TGTGCCAGCAGTTTTCCCGACAGCCACAACTATGGCTACACCTTC
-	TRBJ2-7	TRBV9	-	CASSVGEGQSTYEQYF	TGTGCCAGCAGCGTTGGTGAGGGCCAGTCGACCTACGAGCAGTACTTC
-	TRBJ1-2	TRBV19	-	CASGQNRYGYTF	TGTGCCAGTGGACAGAATCGCTATGGCTACACCTTC
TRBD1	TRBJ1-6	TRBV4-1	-	CASSQYRGRESPLHF	TGCGCCAGCAGCCAATACAGGGGGCGCGAATCACCCCTCCACTTT
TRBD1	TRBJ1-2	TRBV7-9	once	CASSLPEGAYGYTF	TGTGCCAGCAGCTTACCGGAGGGGGCCTATGGCTACACCTTC
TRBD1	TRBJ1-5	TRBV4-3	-	CASSLTGEGQPQHF	TGCGCCAGCAGCTTGACAGGGGAGGGTCAGCCCCAGCATTTT
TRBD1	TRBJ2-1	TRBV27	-	CASSSGTGLLEQFF	TGTGCCAGCAGTTCCGGGACAGGGTTACTTGAGCAGTTCTTC
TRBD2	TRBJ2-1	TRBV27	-	CASSLGPGASGDNEQFF	TGTGCCAGCAGTTTGGGGCCGGGGGCTAGCGGGGACAATGAGCAGTTCTTC
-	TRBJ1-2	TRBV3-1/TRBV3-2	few	CASSRTWVGVPKGYTF	TGTGCCAGCAGCCGGACCTGGGTCGGGGTCCCCAAGGGCTACACCTTC
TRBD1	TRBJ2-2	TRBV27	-	CASSWTGATGELFF	TGTGCCAGCAGTTGGACAGGGGCCACCGGGGAGCTGTTTTTT